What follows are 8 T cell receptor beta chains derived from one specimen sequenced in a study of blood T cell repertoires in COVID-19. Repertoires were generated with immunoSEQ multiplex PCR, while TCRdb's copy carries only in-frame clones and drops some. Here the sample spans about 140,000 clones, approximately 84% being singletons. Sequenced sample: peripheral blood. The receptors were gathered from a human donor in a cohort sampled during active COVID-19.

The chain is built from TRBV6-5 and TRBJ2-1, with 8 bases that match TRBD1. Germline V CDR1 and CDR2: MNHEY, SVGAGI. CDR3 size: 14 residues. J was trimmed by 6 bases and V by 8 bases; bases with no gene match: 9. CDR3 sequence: CASSRGLEGNEQFF. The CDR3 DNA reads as TGTGCCAGCTCCAGGGGGCTGGAGGGCAATGAGCAGTTCTTC.

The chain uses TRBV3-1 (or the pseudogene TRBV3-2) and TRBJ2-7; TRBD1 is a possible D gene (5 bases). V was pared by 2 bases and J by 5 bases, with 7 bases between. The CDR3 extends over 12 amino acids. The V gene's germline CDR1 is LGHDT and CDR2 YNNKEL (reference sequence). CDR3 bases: TGTGCCAGCAGCCAACAGGGCGACGAGCAGTACTTC. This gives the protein CASSQQGDEQYF.

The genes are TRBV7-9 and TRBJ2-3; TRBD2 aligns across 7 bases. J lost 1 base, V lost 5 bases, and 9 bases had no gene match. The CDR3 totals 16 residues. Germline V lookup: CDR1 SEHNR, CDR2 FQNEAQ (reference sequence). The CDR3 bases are TGTGCCAGCAGCCCCCGTAGGGCGGGGGGCACAGATACGCAGTATTTT. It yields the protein CASSPRRAGGTDTQYF.

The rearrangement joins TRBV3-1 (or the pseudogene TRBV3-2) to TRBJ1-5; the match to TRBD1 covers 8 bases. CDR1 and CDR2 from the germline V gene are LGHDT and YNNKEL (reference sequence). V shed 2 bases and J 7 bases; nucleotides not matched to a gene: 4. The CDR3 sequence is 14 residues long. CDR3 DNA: TGTGCCAGCAGCCAATCCAGGGGGCGGCAGCCCCAGCATTTT. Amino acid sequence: CASSQSRGRQPQHF.

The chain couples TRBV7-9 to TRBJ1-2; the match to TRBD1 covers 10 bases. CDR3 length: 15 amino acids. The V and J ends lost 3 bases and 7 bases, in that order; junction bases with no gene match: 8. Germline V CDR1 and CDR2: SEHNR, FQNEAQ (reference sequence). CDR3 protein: CASSLTGGVGFGYTF. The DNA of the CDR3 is TGTGCCAGCAGCTTGACAGGGGGCGTTGGCTTTGGCTACACCTTC. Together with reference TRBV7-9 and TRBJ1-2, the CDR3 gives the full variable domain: DTGVSQNPRHKITKRGQNVTFRCDPISEHNRLYWYRQTLGQGPEFLTYFQNEAQLEKSRLLSDRFSAERPKGSFSTLEIQRTEQGDSAMYLCASSLTGGVGFGYTFGSGTRLTVV.

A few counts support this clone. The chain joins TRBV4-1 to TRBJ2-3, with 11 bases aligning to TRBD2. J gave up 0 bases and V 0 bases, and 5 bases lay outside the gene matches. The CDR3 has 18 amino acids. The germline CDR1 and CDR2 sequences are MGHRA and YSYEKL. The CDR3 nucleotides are TGCGCCAGCAGCCAAGATCGACCTAGCGGGGGGAGCACAGATACGCAGTATTTT. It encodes CASSQDRPSGGSTDTQYF.

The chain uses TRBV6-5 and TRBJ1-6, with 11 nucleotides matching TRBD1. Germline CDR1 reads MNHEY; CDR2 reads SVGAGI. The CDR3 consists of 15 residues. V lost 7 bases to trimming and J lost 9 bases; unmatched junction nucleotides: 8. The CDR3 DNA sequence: TGTGCCAGCACCGGACAGGGGGCTCATCGTTCACCCCTCCACTTT. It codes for CASTGQGAHRSPLHF.

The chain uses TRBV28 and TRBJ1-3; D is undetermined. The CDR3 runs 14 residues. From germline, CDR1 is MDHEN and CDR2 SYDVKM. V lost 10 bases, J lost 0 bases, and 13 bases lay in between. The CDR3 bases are TGTGCCACCGGGGTTACGAGCTCTGGAAACACCATATATTTT. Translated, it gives CATGVTSSGNTIYF.